A single sample is the source of the 12 T cell receptor beta chains below, sequenced in a study of T-cell reconstitution after alpha-beta-depleted transplantation in children. Preparing the TCRbeta library involved the use of unique molecular identifiers. Using its own MiXCR run on the PCR reads, TCRdb lists one record per CDR3 protein. The table lists 250,000 to 350,000 distinct CDR3 sequences, approximately 20% of them singletons. The starting material was PBMCs, mostly from graft donor cells, obtained 180 days after TCRalphabeta/CD19-depleted stem cell transplant. The receptor set was obtained from a male patient younger than 18 who had a stem cell transplant for acute lymphoblastic leukemia, so the T cells may come from the graft donor.

The rearrangement joins TRBV11-2 to TRBJ2-5; 10 bases align to TRBD2. The CDR3 contains 16 residues. Germline CDR1 SGHAT, CDR2 FQNNGV. The trim removed 4 bases at V and 2 bases at J, leaving 7 bases unmatched. The CDR3 DNA follows: TGTGCCAGCAGCTCCTGGACTAGCGGAGAACAAGAGACCCAGTACTTC. The encoded protein is CASSSWTSGEQETQYF.

The J gene is TRBJ2-3, the V gene TRBV20-1; 9 bases agree with TRBD2. Germline values: CDR1 DFQATT, CDR2 SNEGSKA (reference sequence). After removal of 4 bases from V and 1 base from J, the junction contained 9 bases not matched to a gene. The CDR3 is 16 residues long. CDR3 region: CSANWPGTSRTDTQYF. Here the CDR3 DNA reads TGCAGTGCTAATTGGCCTGGGACTAGCCGCACAGATACGCAGTATTTT.

This rearrangement joins TRBV27 to TRBJ1-4, with TRBD1 identical over 7 bases. The CDR3 runs 17 residues. Germline values: CDR1 MNHEY, CDR2 SMNVEV (reference sequence). Trimming at V came to 4 bases and at J to 5 bases, leaving 13 bases not matched to a gene. CDR3 sequence (DNA): TGTGCCAGCAGTTCCTTGACAGGGCCTACACCGAATGAAAAACTGTTTTTT. This codes for CASSSLTGPTPNEKLFF.

In its sample, this clonotype was seen a few times. V usage is TRBV10-3 and J usage is TRBJ2-2; D is possibly TRBD1 (6 bases). The CDR3 contains 16 residues. Germline CDR1 reads ENHRY; CDR2 reads SYGVKD. Trimming took off 2 bases at V and 4 bases at J, with 14 bases between the two ends. CDR3 amino acids: CAISELQTGSTGELFF. The CDR3 DNA follows: TGTGCCATCAGTGAGCTCCAAACAGGGTCCACCGGGGAGCTGTTTTTT.

The rearrangement links TRBV5-1 to TRBJ2-2; D gene ambiguous. Trimming left V 5 bases short and J 0 bases short, with 11 bases between. Per the germline V gene, CDR1 is SGHRS and CDR2 is YFSETQ. CDR3 size: 15 residues. This CDR3 reads CASSLVFTNTGELFF. Here the CDR3 DNA reads TGCGCCAGCAGTCTCGTTTTCACGAACACCGGGGAGCTGTTTTTT.

The chain carries TRBV5-1 and TRBJ2-5; perhaps TRBD2 as D (6 bases). Germline CDR1 SGHRS, CDR2 YFSETQ. Trimming stripped 4 bases from V and 3 bases from J, with 16 bases between. This CDR3 has 15 residues. This CDR3 is CASSLGGGYEETQYF. The CDR3 nucleotides read TGCGCCAGCAGCCTGGGAGGCGGTTATGAAGAGACCCAGTACTTC.

This clonotype was observed a handful of times. The chain has TRBV5-6 and TRBJ1-4; D is undetermined. Trimming removed 4 bases from V and 8 bases from J, with 6 bases in between. The CDR3 length is 11 residues. Looked up from germline, CDR1 is SGHDT and CDR2 is YYEEEE. The CDR3 reads CASSVGEKLFF. The CDR3 nucleotides are TGTGCCAGCAGCGTAGGAGAAAAACTGTTTTTT.

The chain links TRBV12-5 to TRBJ2-1; 7 bases match TRBD2. This CDR3 comprises 16 residues. The V gene end was trimmed by 0 bases and the J gene end by 8 bases; junction bases not matched to a gene: 10. The germline gives CDR1 LGHNT, CDR2 FRNRAP. Here the CDR3 DNA reads TGTGCTAGTGGTTTGGTAGTTAGCGGGTCCAGGGATGAGCAGTTCTTC. It yields the protein CASGLVVSGSRDEQFF.

The chain combines TRBV12-3 or TRBV12-4 with TRBJ1-4, with 7 positions matching TRBD1. This CDR3 has 16 residues. With 6 bases clipped from V and 8 bases from J, the junction kept 15 bases outside the gene matches. This CDR3 reads CASSPRQGSRGEKLFF. In DNA, the CDR3 is TGTGCCAGCAGCCCAAGACAGGGCTCCCGCGGGGAAAAACTGTTTTTT.

This rearrangement joins TRBV12-2 to TRBJ2-3. TRBV12-2 is a pseudogene segment. This CDR3 is 16 amino acids long. CDR3 sequence: CASRLVTSDCTDTQYF. The CDR3, as DNA: TGTGCAAGTCGCTTAGTAACTAGCGATTGCACAGATACGCAGTATTTT.

This chain connects TRBV12-3 or TRBV12-4 to TRBJ2-7; TRBD1 matches at 9 bases. V lost 5 bases to trimming and J lost 6 bases; unmatched junction nucleotides: 8. This CDR3 region has 14 residues. The CDR3 spells CASSIHRGRSEQYF. The DNA for the CDR3 is TGTGCCAGCAGTATCCACAGGGGGCGAAGCGAGCAGTACTTC.

This clonotype came up a few times. J is TRBJ2-7 and V is TRBV20-1; possibly TRBD1 for D (5 bases). Germline loops: CDR1 DFQATT, CDR2 SNEGSKA (reference sequence). The CDR3 has 12 residues. V was shortened by 3 bases and J by 2 bases, with 8 bases between the two germline ends. The CDR3 DNA reads TGCAGTGCTAGGGACATTACCTACGAGCAGTACTTC. It yields the protein CSARDITYEQYF.